Presented here are 27 T cell receptor beta chains from one specimen sequenced in a study of OX40 agonist ivuxolimab in advanced cancers. Produced via immunoSEQ multiplex PCR; TCRdb's table is partial and in-frame only. The sample lists roughly 120,000 clones, around 92% occurring once. The starting material was CD4+ or CD8+ T cells sorted from blood, obtained in a trial of the OX40 agonist ivuxolimab. These receptors came from an adult with an advanced solid tumor such as melanoma, head and neck, liver or kidney cancer.

This clone was counted a single time. The CDR3 DNA reads as TGTGCCAGTAGTGTAACCGGGACAGGTCGTAACTATGGCTACACCTTC. This gives the protein CASSVTGTGRNYGYTF. The V call is TRBV19, the J call TRBJ1-2; 8 bases match TRBD1. The CDR3 covers 16 residues. CDR1 is LNHDA and CDR2 is SQIVND in the germline V gene (reference sequence). V shed 5 bases, J shed 1 base, and the junction held 9 bases outside the gene matches.

The CDR3 DNA reads as TGTGCCAGCAGGGCTTGGACTAGCCACGAGCAGTACTTC. It specifies CASRAWTSHEQYF. This chain joins TRBV5-8 and TRBJ2-7; TRBD2 matches at 8 bases. Germline V gene sequence: CDR1 SGHTS, CDR2 YDEGEE. Trimming removed 5 bases from V and 5 bases from J; junction bases left unmatched: 6. This CDR3 contains 13 residues.

This sequence joins TRBV7-2 and TRBJ2-7; D tentatively reads TRBD1 or TRBD2 (6 bases each). Trimming removed 4 bases from V and 1 base from J, with 23 bases in between. The CDR3 is 18 amino acids. Germline V gene lookup returns CDR1 SGHTA and CDR2 FQGNSA. CDR3 residues: CASSYRTAAGSASYEQYF. In DNA, the CDR3 is TGTGCCAGCAGCTACAGGACAGCGGCGGGGTCGGCATCCTACGAGCAGTACTTC.

This clone was detected only a few times. The chain joins TRBV10-3 to TRBJ1-5; the D is unclear. Looked up from germline, CDR1 is ENHRY and CDR2 is SYGVKD. The ends were cut back, 4 bases at V and 7 bases at J, with 11 bases in the middle. The CDR3 totals 13 residues. Here the CDR3 DNA reads TGTGCCATCAGTGGAGACCTACCCCAGCCCCAGCATTTT. Encoded protein: CAISGDLPQPQHF.

The J gene is TRBJ1-1, the V gene TRBV7-9; a possible D gene is TRBD1 (5 bases). Per the germline V gene, CDR1 is SEHNR and CDR2 is FQNEAQ (reference sequence). This CDR3 region has 14 residues. Trimming took off 3 bases at V and 5 bases at J, with 13 bases between the two ends. The CDR3 region is CASSFENQGTEAFF. Written as DNA, the CDR3 is TGTGCCAGCAGCTTTGAAAACCAGGGAACTGAAGCTTTCTTT.

The rearrangement uses TRBV5-1 and TRBJ1-4; TRBD1 is a possible D gene (6 bases). CDR1 and CDR2 (germline): SGHRS, YFSETQ. This CDR3 has 15 residues. V gave up 5 bases and J gave up 4 bases, with 15 bases separating them. The DNA for the CDR3 is TGCGCCAGCAGATCCGCCGGACAGAGTAATGAAAAACTGTTTTTT. Protein: CASRSAGQSNEKLFF.

The CDR3 loop reads CASSSPGKPYEQYF. In DNA form, the CDR3 reads TGTGCCAGCAGCTCGCCAGGGAAGCCCTACGAGCAGTACTTC. The rearrangement links TRBV7-9 to TRBJ2-5; TRBD1 might be the D (5 bases). The end of the DNA fits TRBJ2-7 better, so the J call may be wrong. The germline V gene encodes CDR1 SEHNR and CDR2 FQNEAQ (reference sequence). CDR3 length: 14 amino acids.

This clone was observed once. The rearrangement links TRBV18 to TRBJ2-2; possible D gene TRBD1, 6 bases. Germline V gives CDR1 KGHSH, CDR2 LQKENI. The V gene lost 0 bases and the J gene lost 3 bases, with 14 bases spanning the gap. This CDR3 is built from 17 residues. The CDR3 sequence is CASSPPNRAMHTGELFF. The CDR3 DNA is TGTGCCAGCTCACCACCAAACAGGGCGATGCACACCGGGGAGCTGTTTTTT.

The rearrangement uses TRBV2 and TRBJ1-3; D ambiguous. The CDR3 is made up of 13 amino acids. Trimming cost V 4 bases and J 1 base, with 5 bases left between them. CDR1 and CDR2 (germline): SNHLY, FYNNEI. The CDR3, as DNA: TGTGCCAGCAGTGTGCAGTCTGGAAACACCATATATTTT. Amino acid sequence: CASSVQSGNTIYF.

This chain links TRBV29-1 with TRBJ1-3; TRBD1 is a possible D gene (5 bases). This CDR3 spans 14 amino acids. Germline values: CDR1 SQVTM, CDR2 ANQGSEA. With 4 bases removed from V and 2 bases from J, the gap between germline ends came to 12 bases. The CDR3 nucleotides read TGCAGCGTTGGGACCAGGGTACCTGGAAACACCATATATTTT. Amino acids: CSVGTRVPGNTIYF.

The chain uses TRBV7-2 and TRBJ2-3; TRBD2 is a possible D gene (6 bases). Germline V gene data show CDR1 as SGHTA and CDR2 as FQGNSA. The germline V and J ends were trimmed by 7 bases and 12 bases, with 17 bases remaining between them. The CDR3 is 12 amino acids. CDR3 DNA: TGTGCCAGCAATCGGCGGGATGAGATTCAGTATTTT. As protein: CASNRRDEIQYF.

This chain uses TRBV11-2 with TRBJ2-1; 14 bases agree with TRBD2. J lost 7 bases, V lost 2 bases, and 7 bases had no gene match. The CDR3 consists of 17 residues. The germline gives CDR1 SGHAT, CDR2 FQNNGV. The CDR3 nucleotides read TGTGCCAGCAGCTTAATCGGGACTAGCGGGGGAGGGAATGAGCAGTTCTTC. Its translation is CASSLIGTSGGGNEQFF. Together with reference TRBV11-2 and TRBJ2-1, the CDR3 gives the full variable domain: EAGVAQSPRYKIIEKRQSVAFWCNPISGHATLYWYQQILGQGPKLLIQFQNNGVVDDSQLPKDRFSAERLKGVDSTLKIQPAKLEDSAVYLCASSLIGTSGGGNEQFFGPGTRLTVL.

This clone came up once. The V and J genes are TRBV19 and TRBJ1-6; a weak D match, TRBD1 (6 bases). Trimming stripped 5 bases from V and 9 bases from J, with 26 bases between. The germline gives CDR1 LNHDA, CDR2 SQIVND (reference sequence). The CDR3 has 18 amino acids. CDR3 in amino acids: CASSLPGEGGYESSPLHF. CDR3 DNA: TGTGCCAGTAGTCTCCCCGGAGAGGGGGGATACGAAAGTTCACCCCTCCACTTT.

The chain employs TRBV10-1 and TRBJ2-1, with D hard to call. The CDR3 is made up of 17 amino acids. Germline CDR1 reads WNHNN; CDR2 reads SYGVQD (reference sequence). Trimming cost V 3 bases and J 6 bases, with 21 bases left between them. In nucleotides, the CDR3 is TGCGCCAGCAGTGAAAGGATAGCTATTATAAATGGCAATGAGCAGTTCTTC. Encoded protein: CASSERIAIINGNEQFF.

The rearrangement links TRBV5-1 to TRBJ1-3, with unresolved D. With 3 bases removed from V and 0 bases from J, the gap between germline ends came to 7 bases. Germline lookup yields CDR1 SGHRS and CDR2 YFSETQ. The CDR3 totals 14 residues. CDR3 region: CASSSRSSGNTIYF. The CDR3 DNA sequence: TGCGCCAGCAGCTCACGGAGCTCTGGAAACACCATATATTTT.

The genes are TRBV25-1 and TRBJ2-3; TRBD1 is a possible D gene (6 bases). This CDR3 comprises 15 residues. From germline, CDR1 is MGHDK and CDR2 SYGVNS. V was clipped by 0 bases and J by 4 bases, with 11 bases between them. The chain's CDR3 is CASSEYRPGADTQYF. The CDR3 region has the DNA TGTGCCAGCAGTGAATATCGCCCAGGGGCAGATACGCAGTATTTT.

This rearrangement joins TRBV19 to TRBJ2-5; weak D call: TRBD2 (6 bases). CDR3 length: 14 residues. V was trimmed by 3 bases and J by 2 bases, leaving 10 bases between them. Per germline, CDR1 LNHDA and CDR2 SQIVND (reference sequence). CDR3 loop: CASSMGGIQETQYF. The CDR3 DNA reads as TGTGCCAGTAGTATGGGCGGGATTCAAGAGACCCAGTACTTC.

The chain recombines TRBV7-3 with TRBJ1-1; D uncertain. V lost 2 bases and J lost 0, with 7 bases in between. Germline CDR1 is SGHTA and CDR2 is FQGTGA. This CDR3 region has 14 residues. The CDR3 DNA sequence: TGTGCCAGCAGCTTACAACCGATGAACACTGAAGCTTTCTTT. Amino acids: CASSLQPMNTEAFF.

The gene calls are TRBV7-9 and TRBJ1-1; D is unresolved. Per the germline V gene, CDR1 is SEHNR and CDR2 is FQNEAQ (reference sequence). The CDR3 sequence is 14 residues long. Deletions cut 2 bases from V and 6 bases from J, with 13 bases between. The CDR3 loop is CASSLLMGLPEAFF. CDR3 coding DNA: TGTGCCAGCAGCTTACTTATGGGATTGCCTGAAGCTTTCTTT.

The V call is TRBV6-5, the J call TRBJ2-7, with D unclear. Trimming stripped 1 base from V and 0 bases from J, with 7 bases between. Germline V lookup: CDR1 MNHEY, CDR2 SVGAGI. The CDR3 covers 14 residues. CDR3 in DNA: TGTGCCAGCAGTTACTTTGGGGTCTCCTACGAGCAGTACTTC. Translated: CASSYFGVSYEQYF.

This clone was counted between two and nine times. The chain links TRBV10-3 to TRBJ1-5, with 8 bases aligning to TRBD1. CDR3 size: 13 residues. V trimming: 10 bases; J trimming: 4 bases; junction bases outside the gene matches: 6. CDR1 ENHRY and CDR2 SYGVKD come from the germline V gene. The CDR3 is CATGQGANQPQHF. DNA of the CDR3: TGTGCCACCGGCCAGGGGGCGAATCAGCCCCAGCATTTT.

J is TRBJ1-3 and V is TRBV5-1; D is undetermined. Between the trimmed V and J ends, which lost 4 bases and 0 bases, there was a span of 8 bases. The CDR3 has 14 amino acids. The germline V gene encodes CDR1 SGHRS and CDR2 YFSETQ. The CDR3 reads CASSPQTSGNTIYF. In DNA form, the CDR3 reads TGCGCCAGCAGCCCTCAAACCTCTGGAAACACCATATATTTT.

The chain joins TRBV7-9 to TRBJ2-3, with D perhaps matching TRBD2 (5 bases). From germline, CDR1 is SEHNR and CDR2 FQNEAQ (reference sequence). V was shortened by 4 bases and J by 3 bases, with 14 bases between the two germline ends. The length of the CDR3 is 15 residues. The CDR3: CASSSEKRPTDTQYF. CDR3 coding DNA: TGTGCCAGCAGCTCGGAGAAGCGGCCGACAGATACGCAGTATTTT.

The J gene is TRBJ2-5, the V gene TRBV5-1; D perhaps matches TRBD2 (6 bases). The CDR3 has 16 residues. Trimming left V 4 bases short and J 5 bases short, with 21 bases between. In germline, CDR1 is SGHRS, CDR2 YFSETQ. The CDR3 protein is CASSPRGEVFGETQYF. DNA for the CDR3: TGCGCCAGCAGCCCCCGTGGGGAGGTGTTTGGGGAGACCCAGTACTTC. The entire variable domain, with the rest obtained from reference TRBV5-1 and TRBJ2-5, is as follows: KAGVTQTPRYLIKTRGQQVTLSCSPISGHRSVSWYQQTPGQGLQFLFEYFSETQRNKGNFPGRFSGRQFSNSRSEMNVSTLELGDSALYLCASSPRGEVFGETQYFGPGTRLLVL.

The chain has TRBV15 and TRBJ2-7; no firm D call. The CDR3 covers 13 residues. V was cut by 4 bases and J by 2 bases, with 9 bases left in between. The V gene's germline CDR1 is LNHNV and CDR2 YYDKDF (reference sequence). As DNA, the CDR3 is TGTGCCACCAGCACTGTTAACCCCTACGAGCAGTACTTC. It translates to CATSTVNPYEQYF.

CDR3 region: CASSRWNRQGNEQFF. CDR3 coding DNA: TGTGCCAGCAGCCGCTGGAATCGACAGGGCAATGAGCAGTTCTTC. The J gene is TRBJ2-1, the V gene TRBV7-2; 7 bases agree with TRBD1. CDR3 length: 15 residues. Losses at the gene ends were 5 bases for V and 6 bases for J; bases not matched to a gene: 10. Germline lookup yields CDR1 SGHTA and CDR2 FQGNSA. Using reference TRBV7-2 and TRBJ2-1 for the parts outside the CDR3, the full variable domain is GAGVSQSPSNKVTEKGKDVELRCDPISGHTALYWYRQSLGQGLEFLIYFQGNSAPDKSGLPSDRFSAERTGGSVSTLTIQRTQQEDSAVYLCASSRWNRQGNEQFFGPGTRLTVL.

The rearrangement uses TRBV5-1 and TRBJ2-5; 8 bases align to TRBD2. The CDR3 is 16 residues long. CDR1 and CDR2 (germline): SGHRS, YFSETQ. V shed 2 bases and J 1 base; nucleotides not matched to a gene: 7. CDR3 nucleotide sequence: TGCGCCAGCAGCTTAAACGGGAGGGCCCTCCAAGAGACCCAGTACTTC. Translation: CASSLNGRALQETQYF.